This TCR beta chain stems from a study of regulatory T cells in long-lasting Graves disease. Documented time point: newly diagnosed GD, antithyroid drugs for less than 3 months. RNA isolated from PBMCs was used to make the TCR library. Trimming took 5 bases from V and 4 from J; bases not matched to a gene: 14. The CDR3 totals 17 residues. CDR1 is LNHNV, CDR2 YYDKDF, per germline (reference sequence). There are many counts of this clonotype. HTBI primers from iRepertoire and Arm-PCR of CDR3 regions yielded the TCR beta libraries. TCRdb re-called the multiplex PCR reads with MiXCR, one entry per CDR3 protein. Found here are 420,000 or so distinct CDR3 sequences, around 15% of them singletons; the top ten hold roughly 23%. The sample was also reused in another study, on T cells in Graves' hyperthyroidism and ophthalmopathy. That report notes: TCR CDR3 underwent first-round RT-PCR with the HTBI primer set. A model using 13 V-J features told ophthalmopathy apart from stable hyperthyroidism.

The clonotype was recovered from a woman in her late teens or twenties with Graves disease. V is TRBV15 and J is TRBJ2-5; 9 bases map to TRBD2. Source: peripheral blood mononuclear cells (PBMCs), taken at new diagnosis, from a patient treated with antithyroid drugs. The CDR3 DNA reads TGTGCCACCAGCGGACGATCGCCTCCGGGACTAGCAGAGACCCAGTACTTC. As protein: CATSGRSPPGLAETQYF. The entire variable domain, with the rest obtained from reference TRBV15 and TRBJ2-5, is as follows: DAMVIQNPRYQVTQFGKPVTLSCSQTLNHNVMYWYQQKSSQAPKLLFHYYDKDFNNEADTPDNFQSRRPNTSFCFLDIRSPGLGDTAMYLCATSGRSPPGLAETQYFGPGTRLLVL.